This T cell receptor (beta chain) originates from a study of beta chain features in type 1 diabetes. CDR3 length equals 15 residues. From germline, CDR1 is MDHEN and CDR2 SYDVKM. V shed 2 bases and J 9 bases; nucleotides not matched to a gene: 5. Broader study findings: Type 1 diabetes patients showed a moderate but significant shortening of TCRB CDR3s in all four CD4+ subsets.

As every portion of the isolated RNA was reverse transcribed, the sequencing read expressed TCRB transcripts. Clones were read by immunoSEQ multiplex PCR, and TCRdb kept only the in-frame ones, dropping some. The sample holds 25,000 to 30,000 clones; roughly 56% are singletons and the top ten take approximately 1.4%. Regarding this clone: Its antigen is currently unknown.

The sequenced sample was Tregs from blood. This chain uses TRBV28 with TRBJ2-1, with 12 bases aligning to TRBD2. The receptor was isolated from a woman aged 18-29 years with type 1 diabetes. CDR3 in DNA: TGTGCCAGCAGTTTAGCTAGCGGGAGGGGGGGTGAGCAGTTCTTC. It is translated as CASSLASGRGGEQFF.